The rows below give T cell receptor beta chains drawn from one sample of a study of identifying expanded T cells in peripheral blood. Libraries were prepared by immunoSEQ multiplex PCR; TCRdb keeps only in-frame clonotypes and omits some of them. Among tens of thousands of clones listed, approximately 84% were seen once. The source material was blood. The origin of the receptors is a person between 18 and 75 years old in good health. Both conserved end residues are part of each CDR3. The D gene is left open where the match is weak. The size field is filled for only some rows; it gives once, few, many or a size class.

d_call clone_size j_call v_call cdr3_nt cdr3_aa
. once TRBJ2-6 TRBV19 TGTGCCAGTAGTGGAGCCTCCTATTGGGACGGCTCTGGGGCCAACGTCCTGACTTTC CASSGASYWDGSGANVLTF
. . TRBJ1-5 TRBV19 TGTGCCAGTAGTTTCATAGGGGACGTCAATCAGCCCCAGCATTTT CASSFIGDVNQPQHF
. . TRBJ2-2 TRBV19 TGTGCCAGTAGTATATCAGGGAACACCGGGGAGCTGTTTTTT CASSISGNTGELFF
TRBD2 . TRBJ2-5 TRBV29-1 TGCAGCGTGGATTCCAATAGCGGGACGGAGACCCAGTACTTC CSVDSNSGTETQYF
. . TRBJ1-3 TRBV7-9 TGTGCCAGCAGCTTAGGAGGCTCTGGAAACACCATATATTTT CASSLGGSGNTIYF
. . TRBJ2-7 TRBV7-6 TGTGCCAGCAGCTTAGGAACAGGCGGGGAGCAGTACTTC CASSLGTGGEQYF
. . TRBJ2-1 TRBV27 TGTGCCAGCTGGGGGGGGCCCTCCTTTAATGAGCAGTTCTTC CASWGGPSFNEQFF
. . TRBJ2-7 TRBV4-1 TGCGCCAGCAGCCAACCCAGGCAGTCCTACGAGCAGTACTTC CASSQPRQSYEQYF
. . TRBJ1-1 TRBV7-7 TGTGCTAGCAGCTTCAGGTTTAACACTGAAGCTTTCTTT CASSFRFNTEAFF
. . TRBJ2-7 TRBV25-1 TGTGCCAGCAGTGAATGGGTCGAGCAGTACTTC CASSEWVEQYF
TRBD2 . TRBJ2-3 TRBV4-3 TGCGCCAGCAGCCTTATTCTAGCGGAGAGCACAGATACGCAGTATTTT CASSLILAESTDTQYF
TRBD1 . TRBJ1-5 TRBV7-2 TGTGCCAGCAGCCAAGCTCAGGGGGCAGGTCAGCCCCAGCATTTT CASSQAQGAGQPQHF
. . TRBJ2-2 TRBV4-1 TGCGCCAGCAGCTTGGCGACCCTCACCGGGGAGCTGTTTTTT CASSLATLTGELFF
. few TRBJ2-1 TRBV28 TGTGCCAGCAGTTTAAGCGCCACTTACAATGAGCAGTTCTTC CASSLSATYNEQFF
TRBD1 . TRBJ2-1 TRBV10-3 TGTGCCATCACCCATGGTCGGACAGGGTCCGACAATGAGCAGTTCTTC CAITHGRTGSDNEQFF
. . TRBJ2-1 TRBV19 TGTGCCAGTAGTATGTTACAGGGACACAATGAGCAGTTCTTC CASSMLQGHNEQFF
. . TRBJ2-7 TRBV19 TGTGCCAGTAGTATTGGCCCGACCAGAAACCCCACCTACGAGCAGTACTTC CASSIGPTRNPTYEQYF
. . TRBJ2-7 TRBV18 TGTGCCAGCTCACCACCGGCTACCTCCTACGAGCAGTACTTC CASSPPATSYEQYF
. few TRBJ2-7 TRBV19 TGTGCCAGTAGCTCTGAATCCCTACAGGGCTACGAGCAGTACTTC CASSSESLQGYEQYF
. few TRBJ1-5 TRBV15 TGTGCCACCGCTACAGGATTTAATCAGCCCCAGCATTTT CATATGFNQPQHF
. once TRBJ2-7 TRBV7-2 TGTGCCAGCAGCTTCCGGGCCCCCTACGAGCAGTACTTC CASSFRAPYEQYF
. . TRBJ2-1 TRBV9 TGTGCCAGCAGCGTAGAAGACCTCATTCTGCATGAGCAGTTCTTC CASSVEDLILHEQFF
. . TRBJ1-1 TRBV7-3 TGTGCCAGCAGCTTAGGGACATCAAACACTGAAGCTTTCTTT CASSLGTSNTEAFF
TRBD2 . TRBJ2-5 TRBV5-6 TGTGCCAGCAGCTTGGTAGGACTAGCGGGTCAAGAGACCCAGTACTTC CASSLVGLAGQETQYF
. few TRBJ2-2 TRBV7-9 TGTGCCAGCAGCCACCACAGGGAGACCGGGGAGCTGTTTTTT CASSHHRETGELFF
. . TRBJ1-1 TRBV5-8 TGTGCCAGCAGCCAAGACAGCCTCATGAACACTGAAGCTTTCTTT CASSQDSLMNTEAFF
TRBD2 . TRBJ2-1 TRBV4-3 TGCGCCAGCAGCCAAGATTTTTATGGTCCGGGAGGAAGCTACAATGAGCAGTTCTTC CASSQDFYGPGGSYNEQFF
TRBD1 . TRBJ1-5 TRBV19 TGTGCCAGTAGTGAAGGACAGGGTGTATGGCAGCCCCAGCATTTT CASSEGQGVWQPQHF
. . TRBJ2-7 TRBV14 TGTGCCAGCAGCCAACAGGGGCCTTTGGTGGAGCAGTACTTC CASSQQGPLVEQYF
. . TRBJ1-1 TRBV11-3 TGTGCCAGCAGCTTAGACATGAACACTGAAGCTTTCTTT CASSLDMNTEAFF
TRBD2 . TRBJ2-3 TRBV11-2 TGTGCCAGCAGCTTAAGCGGGACGGGGACAGATACGCAGTATTTT CASSLSGTGTDTQYF